The TCR beta chain described here comes from a study of blood T cells in healthy people across ages. Study-level findings and limits: Researchers deemed the diversity estimates from one million T cells underestimates.

Then a second PCR, running roughly 7 to 12 cycles, was carried out with a sample-barcoded 5' primer and a J-beta primer mix. A single record per CDR3 protein comes from TCRdb applying MiXCR to the 5' RACE reads. This table holds approximately 780,000 distinct CDR3 sequences, approximately 24% found once. V was pared by 2 bases and J by 8 bases, with 11 bases between. Per germline, CDR1 SGHRS and CDR2 YFSETQ. The CDR3 has 13 residues. Each sample had at least 7 million PBMCs isolated. For this clonotype: No antigen is known for it. In this CDR3 the conserved last residue, phenylalanine or tryptophan, is missing, so a read error is likely.

The same data also contributed to another study, on T cells of mothers and their children. Per that study: There were over 8.5 million TCR beta CDR3 reads from each mother and about 3 million from each child.

The receptor was derived from a boy between 10 and 17 years old in good health. Sequences were obtained from blood. V usage is TRBV5-1 and J usage is TRBJ2-1, with D unclear. For the CDR3, the DNA is TGCGCCAGCAGCTTTTCTAGGGTGGATGAGCAGTTCTCC. It encodes CASSFSRVDEQFS.